The source of this TCR beta chain is a study of T cell responses to AZD1222 COVID-19 vaccine. In regard to this clone: Its antigen is undetermined.

CDR1 and CDR2 from the germline V gene are LGHNA and YNFKEQ. With V trimmed by 4 bases and J by 9 bases, 12 bases remained unmatched. The CDR3 extends over 16 amino acids. Method: immunoSEQ multiplex PCR; TCRdb's copy keeps in-frame clones and lacks some. The sample has about 160,000 clones, around 93% seen once. Study results and caveats: The study reported that nearly half of spike-specific TCRs target unmutated variant regions. The sample set comprised mostly white British donors with more females, and clonal diversity was possibly underestimated. Seropositive status at baseline applied to only 6 or 7 AZD1222 recipients.

The TCR sequence derives from an adult in good health. The input for sequencing was peripheral blood, taken on day 0 of AZD1222 vaccination. V gene TRBV4-2 combines with J gene TRBJ1-6, with 7 bases lining up with TRBD1. CDR3 region: CASSLGTARRGSPLHF. DNA of the CDR3: TGTGCCAGCAGCCTCGGGACAGCCAGGAGGGGTTCACCCCTCCACTTT.